This T cell receptor beta chain was documented in a study of cytomegalovirus exposure and HLA in healthy donors. Comments on this clone: Its matching antigen is unknown.

The PCR used 60 Vbeta and 13 Jbeta primers. Profiled with immunoSEQ multiplex PCR; TCRdb holds only in-frame clones, not every one. The sample contains 70,000 to 95,000 clones, roughly 80% of which appear only once. Study conclusions and caveats: It is likely that the observed cluster of highly shared sequence variants was a sequencing artifact. The classifier reportedly diagnosed cytomegalovirus status with high specificity and sensitivity.

CDR1 MNHEY and CDR2 SVGAGI come from the germline V gene. CDR3 length: 12 residues. The V segment lost 6 bases and the J segment 6 bases; nucleotides outside the gene matches: 4. This TCR was sampled from a man aged 35 to 55 in good health and CMV-seronegative. Input material: PBMCs. The rearrangement joins TRBV6-5 to TRBJ1-2, with 7 positions matching TRBD1. Here the CDR3 reads CASSQTGDGYTF. In DNA form, the CDR3 reads TGTGCCAGCAGCCAAACAGGGGATGGCTACACCTTC.